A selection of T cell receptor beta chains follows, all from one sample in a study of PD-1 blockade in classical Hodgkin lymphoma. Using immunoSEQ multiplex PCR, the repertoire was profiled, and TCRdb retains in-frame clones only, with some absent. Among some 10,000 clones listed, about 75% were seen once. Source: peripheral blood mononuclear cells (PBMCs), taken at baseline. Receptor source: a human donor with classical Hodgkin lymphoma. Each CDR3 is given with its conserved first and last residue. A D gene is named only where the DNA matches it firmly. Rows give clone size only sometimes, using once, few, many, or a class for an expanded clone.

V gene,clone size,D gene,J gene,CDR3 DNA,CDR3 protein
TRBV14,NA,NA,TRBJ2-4,TGTGCCAGCAGCCAAGTGATGGGAAACATTCAGTACTTC,CASSQVMGNIQYF
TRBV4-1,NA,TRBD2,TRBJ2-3,TGCGCCAGCAGCCTTGGGACTAGCGGGAGAGATACGCAGTATTTT,CASSLGTSGRDTQYF
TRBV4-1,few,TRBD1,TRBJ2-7,TGCGCCAGCAGCCACGAACAGGGGACCTACGAGCAGTACTTC,CASSHEQGTYEQYF
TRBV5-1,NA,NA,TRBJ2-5,TGCGCCAGCAGCTTGGGTCTCCAAGAGACCCAGTACTTC,CASSLGLQETQYF
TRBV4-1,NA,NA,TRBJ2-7,TGCGCCAGCAGCCAAGTGACCGGGGAGTACTACGAGCAGTACTTC,CASSQVTGEYYEQYF
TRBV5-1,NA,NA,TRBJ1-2,TGCGCCAGCAGCTTGGGCGGGGGTGGTTATGGCTACACCTTC,CASSLGGGGYGYTF
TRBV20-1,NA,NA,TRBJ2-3,TGCAGTGGACTACGGACAGATACGCAGTATTTT,CSGLRTDTQYF
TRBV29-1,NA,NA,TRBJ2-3,TGCAGCGTTGTTGGACAGATCACAGATACGCAGTATTTT,CSVVGQITDTQYF
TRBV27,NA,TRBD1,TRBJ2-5,TGTGCCAGCAGCCCCAGGACAGGTAGAGCAGAGACCCAGTACTTC,CASSPRTGRAETQYF
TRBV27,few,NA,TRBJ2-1,TGTGCCAGCAGTTCAGGTAGCTCCTACAATGAGCAGTTCTTC,CASSSGSSYNEQFF
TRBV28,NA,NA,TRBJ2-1,TGTGCCAGCAGACGGCCGGGTGCATTAGGAATTGAGCAGTTCTTC,CASRRPGALGIEQFF
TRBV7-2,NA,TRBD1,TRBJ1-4,TGTGCCAGCAGCTTAGATGGACAGGGGGGTGAAAAACTGTTTTTT,CASSLDGQGGEKLFF
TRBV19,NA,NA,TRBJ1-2,TGTGCCAGTAGTTCTCGAAACTATGGCTACACCTTC,CASSSRNYGYTF
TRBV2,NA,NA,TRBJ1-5,TGTGCCAGCAGTGAAAGTGGGGGCGGTCAGCCCCAGCATTTT,CASSESGGGQPQHF
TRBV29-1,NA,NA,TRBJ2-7,TGCAGCGTTGAAGAAGGGGACAGCGGGAGTTGGTACGAGCAGTACTTC,CSVEEGDSGSWYEQYF
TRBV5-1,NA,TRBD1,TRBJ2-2,TGCGCCAGCAGCTTGGAAGGGGGCGGCAACACCGGGGAGCTGTTTTTT,CASSLEGGGNTGELFF
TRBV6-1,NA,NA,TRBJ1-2,TGTGCCAGCAGTGAATTAGGTGGTGGCTACACCTTC,CASSELGGGYTF
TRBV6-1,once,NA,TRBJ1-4,TGTGCCAGCAGTGAAATGATAGGGAGGCACGAAAAACTGTTTTTT,CASSEMIGRHEKLFF
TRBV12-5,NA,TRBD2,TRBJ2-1,TGTGCTAGTGGTCCGACGGGACTAGCGGGAGGGCCAGGTAATGAGCAGTTCTTC,CASGPTGLAGGPGNEQFF
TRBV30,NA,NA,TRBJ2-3,TGTGCCTGGAATAGTATTACTAGCACAGATACGCAGTATTTT,CAWNSITSTDTQYF
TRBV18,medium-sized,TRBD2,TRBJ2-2,TGTGCCAGCTCACCCCGGACTAGCGGGAGTTCCACCGGGGAGCTGTTTTTT,CASSPRTSGSSTGELFF
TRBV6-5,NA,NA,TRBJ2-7,TGTGCCAGCAGTTATCGACGGAGACCTCTACGGGAGCAGTACTTC,CASSYRRRPLREQYF
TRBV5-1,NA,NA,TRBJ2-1,TGCGCCAGCAGCTTGAACAGTCAGAGCCGCAATGAGCAGTTCTTC,CASSLNSQSRNEQFF
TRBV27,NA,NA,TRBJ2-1,TGTGCCAGCAGTACCAACTGGGGGGATGAGCAGTTCTTC,CASSTNWGDEQFF
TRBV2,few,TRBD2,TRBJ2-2,TGTGCCAGCAGTGGACTAGCGGGAGCCGGGGAGCTGTTTTTT,CASSGLAGAGELFF
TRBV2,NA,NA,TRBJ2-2,TGTGCCAGCAGTGACGGGGGTGTGGGGGAAGGGGAGCTGTTTTTT,CASSDGGVGEGELFF
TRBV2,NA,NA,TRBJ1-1,TGTGCCAGCCACAGAAACACGAACACTGAAGCTTTCTTT,CASHRNTNTEAFF
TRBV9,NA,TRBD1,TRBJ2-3,TGTGCCAGCAGCCCAATCGGCGACAGGGGGCGCACAGATACGCAGTATTTT,CASSPIGDRGRTDTQYF
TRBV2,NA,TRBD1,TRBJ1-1,TGTGCCAGCAGCGCGACAGGGGCCCTCTTCGGAGCTTTCTTT,CASSATGALFGAFF
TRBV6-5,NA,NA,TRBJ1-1,TGTGCCAGCAGACGCGGGAGGGCCACTGAAGCTTTCTTT,CASRRGRATEAFF
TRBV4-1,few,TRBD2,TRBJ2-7,TGCGCCAGCAGCCAAGATACCCCCACTAGCGGGAGCGGCGAGCAGTACTTC,CASSQDTPTSGSGEQYF
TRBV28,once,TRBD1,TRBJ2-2,TGTGCCAGCAGTGCTACAGGGGGGACCGGGGAGCTGTTTTTT,CASSATGGTGELFF
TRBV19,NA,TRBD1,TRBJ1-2,TGTGCCAGTAGTGCCGCAGGGACAGGTGGTTTGGTGCACGGCTACACCTTC,CASSAAGTGGLVHGYTF
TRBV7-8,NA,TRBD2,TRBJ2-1,TGTGCCAGCAGCCACGGACTAGCGGAGTACAATGAGCAGTTCTTC,CASSHGLAEYNEQFF
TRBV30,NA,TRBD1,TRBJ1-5,TGTGCCTGGAGTAGGGGACAGGGGGTGCGGCAGCCCCAGCATTTT,CAWSRGQGVRQPQHF
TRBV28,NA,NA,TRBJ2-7,TGTGCCAGCAGTTCCCCCGGGGGCGCTTACTACGAGCAGTACTTC,CASSSPGGAYYEQYF
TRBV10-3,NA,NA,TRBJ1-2,TGTGCCATCAGCCCCGAGTTGGGGGGCAGCTATGGCTACACCTTC,CAISPELGGSYGYTF
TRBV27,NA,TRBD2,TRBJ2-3,TGTGCCAGCAGTGCCTATAGCGGGAGAGGGACAGATACGCAGTATTTT,CASSAYSGRGTDTQYF
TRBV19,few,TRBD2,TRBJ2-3,TGTGCCAGTAGTATCGGGGGGATAGGGACAGATACGCAGTATTTT,CASSIGGIGTDTQYF
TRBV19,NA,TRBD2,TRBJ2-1,TGTGCCAGTAGTACAGGGACTAGCGACTACAATGAGCAGTTCTTC,CASSTGTSDYNEQFF
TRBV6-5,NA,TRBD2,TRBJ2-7,TGTGCCAGCAGTTCACTAGCGGGAGTGATATCCGAGCAGTACTTC,CASSSLAGVISEQYF
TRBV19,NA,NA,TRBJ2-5,TGTGCCAGCAGCCCTGCGGGGGCAGGGGGGGAAGAGACCCAGTACTTC,CASSPAGAGGEETQYF
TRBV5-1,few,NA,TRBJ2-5,TGCGCCAGCAGCTTGGGCAACGGAGAGACCCAGTACTTC,CASSLGNGETQYF
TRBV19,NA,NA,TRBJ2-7,TGTGCCAGTAGTATTGGCAGGGGCTACGAGCAGTACTTC,CASSIGRGYEQYF
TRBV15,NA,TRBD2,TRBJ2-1,TGTGCCACCAGCAGAGCAAAGGGGACTAGCGCGTACAATGAGCAGTTCTTC,CATSRAKGTSAYNEQFF